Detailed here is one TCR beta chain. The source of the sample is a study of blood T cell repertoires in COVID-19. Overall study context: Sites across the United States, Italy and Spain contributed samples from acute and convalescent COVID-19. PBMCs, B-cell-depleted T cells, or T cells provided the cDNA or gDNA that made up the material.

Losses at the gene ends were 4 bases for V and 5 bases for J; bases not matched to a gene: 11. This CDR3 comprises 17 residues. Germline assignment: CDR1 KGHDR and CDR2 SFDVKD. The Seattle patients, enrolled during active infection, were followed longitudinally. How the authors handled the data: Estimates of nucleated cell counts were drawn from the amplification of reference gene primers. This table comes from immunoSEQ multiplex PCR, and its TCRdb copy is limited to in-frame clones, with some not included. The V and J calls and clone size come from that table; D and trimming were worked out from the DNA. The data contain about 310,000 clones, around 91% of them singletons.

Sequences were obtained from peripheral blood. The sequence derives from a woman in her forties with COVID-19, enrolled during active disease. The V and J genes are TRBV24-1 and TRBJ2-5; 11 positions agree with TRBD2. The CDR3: CATSDPTSGGAGETQYF. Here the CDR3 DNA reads TGTGCCACCAGTGACCCCACTAGCGGGGGCGCCGGGGAGACCCAGTACTTC.